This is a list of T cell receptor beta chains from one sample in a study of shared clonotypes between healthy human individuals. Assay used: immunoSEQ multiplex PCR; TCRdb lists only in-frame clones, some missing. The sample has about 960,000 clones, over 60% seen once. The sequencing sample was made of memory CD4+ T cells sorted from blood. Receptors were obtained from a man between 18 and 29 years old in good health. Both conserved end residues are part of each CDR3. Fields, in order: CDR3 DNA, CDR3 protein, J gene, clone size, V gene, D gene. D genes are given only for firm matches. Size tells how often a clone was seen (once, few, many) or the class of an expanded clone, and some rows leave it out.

DNA: TGTGCCAGTAGCTGGGGAGGGAACACCGGGGAGCTGTTTTTT; CDR3: CASSWGGNTGELFF; J: TRBJ2-2; size: few; V: TRBV19; D: -
DNA: TGTGCCTGGAGTGTAGACAATCAGCCCCAGCACTTT; CDR3: CAWSVDNQPQHF; J: TRBJ1-5; size: once; V: TRBV30; D: -
DNA: TGCGCCAGCAGCTTGGCCACAGGGGAAGGGGAGCAGTACTTC; CDR3: CASSLATGEGEQYF; J: TRBJ2-7; size: -; V: TRBV5-1; D: TRBD1
DNA: TGTGCCAGCAGCTCCGGACTAGCGGGGGCCTGGGATACGCAGTATTTT; CDR3: CASSSGLAGAWDTQYF; J: TRBJ2-3; size: -; V: TRBV7-3; D: TRBD2
DNA: TGTGCCAGCAGCTTAGTACCGGGGTATGGGTATGGCTACACCTTC; CDR3: CASSLVPGYGYGYTF; J: TRBJ1-2; size: -; V: TRBV7-9; D: -
DNA: TGTGCCAGCAGTCTCGGGACAGCTAGCACAGATACGCAGTATTTT; CDR3: CASSLGTASTDTQYF; J: TRBJ2-3; size: -; V: TRBV2; D: TRBD1
DNA: TGTGCCTGGAGAGAACAGGTTAACACTGAAGCTTTCTTT; CDR3: CAWREQVNTEAFF; J: TRBJ1-1; size: -; V: TRBV30; D: -
DNA: TGTGCCAGCATCGAGCAAGTTTCAACCGGGGAGCTGTTTTTT; CDR3: CASIEQVSTGELFF; J: TRBJ2-2; size: -; V: TRBV6-6; D: -
DNA: TGTGCCAGCAGCCCCGGACAGACCCTTATCTCTGGGGCCAACGTCCTGACTTTC; CDR3: CASSPGQTLISGANVLTF; J: TRBJ2-6; size: once; V: TRBV11-2; D: -
DNA: TGCAGCGTTGTAGCGGGAGTTGGCGATGAGCAGTTCTTC; CDR3: CSVVAGVGDEQFF; J: TRBJ2-1; size: -; V: TRBV29-1; D: TRBD2
DNA: TGTGCCAGCAGCCTACCGGGACAGGGGAACACTGAAGCTTTCTTT; CDR3: CASSLPGQGNTEAFF; J: TRBJ1-1; size: -; V: TRBV6-6; D: TRBD1
DNA: TGTGCCAGCAGACAGTCACTAGATAATTCACCCCTCCACTTT; CDR3: CASRQSLDNSPLHF; J: TRBJ1-6; size: few; V: TRBV14; D: -
DNA: TGTGCCAGCAGCTTAGCCAGGGAAATCTACGGCTACACCTTC; CDR3: CASSLAREIYGYTF; J: TRBJ1-2; size: -; V: TRBV7-2; D: -
DNA: TGTGCCAGCGGGGACAGGGGGCGGCCTGGAAACACCATATATTTT; CDR3: CASGDRGRPGNTIYF; J: TRBJ1-3; size: few; V: TRBV11-2; D: TRBD1
DNA: TGTGCCAGCAGCCTGACTAGCGGGAGATCCGGCGAGCAGTACTTC; CDR3: CASSLTSGRSGEQYF; J: TRBJ2-7; size: -; V: TRBV7-8; D: TRBD2
DNA: TGTGCCAGCAGTTTAAGCGTTAGCGGGGACTACGAGCAGTACTTC; CDR3: CASSLSVSGDYEQYF; J: TRBJ2-7; size: -; V: TRBV28; D: TRBD2
DNA: TGCGCCAGCAGTCAATCTTCTCCAGGGTGGATGAACACTGAAGCTTTCTTT; CDR3: CASSQSSPGWMNTEAFF; J: TRBJ1-1; size: -; V: TRBV23-1; D: -
DNA: TGTGCCAGCAGCCCAGACAGGGGATATGGCTACACCTTC; CDR3: CASSPDRGYGYTF; J: TRBJ1-2; size: -; V: TRBV7-9; D: TRBD1
DNA: TGTGCCAGCAGTCCCGGGGGGGCGGGAATCTACGAGCAGTACTTC; CDR3: CASSPGGAGIYEQYF; J: TRBJ2-7; size: -; V: TRBV5-4; D: TRBD2
DNA: TGTGCCAGCAGTGGGGGGGGACCCCCAGATTGGGGCCACTTT; CDR3: CASSGGGPPDWGHF; J: TRBJ1-6; size: -; V: TRBV6-1; D: -
DNA: TGTGCCAGCAGCTTCCTAAGCGGCGGCGGGACCCAGTACTTC; CDR3: CASSFLSGGGTQYF; J: TRBJ2-5; size: -; V: TRBV11-2; D: -
DNA: TGTGCCAGCAGTCGAATTGGCTACACCTTC; CDR3: CASSRIGYTF; J: TRBJ1-2; size: -; V: TRBV6-1; D: -
DNA: TGTGCCAGCAGCTCCATTACCGGGACAGGGAACACCGGGGAGCTGTTTTTT; CDR3: CASSSITGTGNTGELFF; J: TRBJ2-2; size: -; V: TRBV7-9; D: TRBD1
DNA: TGTGCTAGCAGCCCGACGGGACTCTTCACAGATACGCAGTATTTT; CDR3: CASSPTGLFTDTQYF; J: TRBJ2-3; size: -; V: TRBV7-7; D: -
DNA: TGTGCCAGCAGTTACCCCGGCTCCTACGAGCAGTACTTC; CDR3: CASSYPGSYEQYF; J: TRBJ2-7; size: -; V: TRBV6-5; D: -
DNA: TGTGCCTGGAGTGTTCCCGGGGGTGGCTACACCTTC; CDR3: CAWSVPGGGYTF; J: TRBJ1-2; size: -; V: TRBV30; D: -
DNA: TGTGCCAGCAGTGGGGATCTAGCGGGGGGACAAGAGACCCAGTACTTC; CDR3: CASSGDLAGGQETQYF; J: TRBJ2-5; size: -; V: TRBV2; D: TRBD2